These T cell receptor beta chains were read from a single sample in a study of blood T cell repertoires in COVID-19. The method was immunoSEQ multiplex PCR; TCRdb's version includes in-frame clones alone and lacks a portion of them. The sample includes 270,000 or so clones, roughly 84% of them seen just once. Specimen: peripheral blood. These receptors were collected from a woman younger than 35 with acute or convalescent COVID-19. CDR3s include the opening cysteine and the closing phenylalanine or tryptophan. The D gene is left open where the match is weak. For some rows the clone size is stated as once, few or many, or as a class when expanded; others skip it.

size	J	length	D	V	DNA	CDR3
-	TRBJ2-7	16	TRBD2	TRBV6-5	TGTGCCAGCAGTTACAATCTAGCGGGAGCTTCCTACGAGCAGTACTTC	CASSYNLAGASYEQYF
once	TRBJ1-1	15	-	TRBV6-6	TGTGCCAGCAGTTACGTGGTGACAGCGAACACTGAAGCTTTCTTT	CASSYVVTANTEAFF
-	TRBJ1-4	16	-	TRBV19	TGTGCCAGTAGAAGAGAAGCTCGTCGAGAAAATGAAAAACTGTTTTTT	CASRREARRENEKLFF
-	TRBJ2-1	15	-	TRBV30	TGTGCCTGGAGTGTCGGTAGTAAGGGGCGGAATGAGCAGTTCTTC	CAWSVGSKGRNEQFF
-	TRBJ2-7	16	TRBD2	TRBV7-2	TGTGCCAGCAGCCCCAGTGGGCTAGCGGATACCTACGAGCAGTACTTC	CASSPSGLADTYEQYF
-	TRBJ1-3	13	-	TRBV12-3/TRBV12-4	TGTGCCAGCAGTCCTTCAGCTGGAAACACCATATATTTT	CASSPSAGNTIYF
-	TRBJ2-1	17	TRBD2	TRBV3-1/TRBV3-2	TGTGCCAGCAGCCCTGCCCCACTAGCGGGAGAAATGGCTGAGCAGTTCTTC	CASSPAPLAGEMAEQFF
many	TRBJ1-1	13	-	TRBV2	TGTGCCAGCGACCCACAGGCTTTCACTGAAGCTTTCTTT	CASDPQAFTEAFF
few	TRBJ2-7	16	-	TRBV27	TGTGCCAGCAGTTTAAGGCGGGACCCCTTTGTTTACGAGCAGTACTTC	CASSLRRDPFVYEQYF
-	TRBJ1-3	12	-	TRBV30	TGTGCCTCAAACAGGGAATTGGACACCATATATTTT	CASNRELDTIYF
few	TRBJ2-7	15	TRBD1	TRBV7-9	TGTGCCAGCAGCTTAGCGCAGGGGGCGCGGTACGAGCAGTACTTC	CASSLAQGARYEQYF
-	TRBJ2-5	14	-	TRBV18	TGTGCCAGCTCACCGCTGGAGGAGGGGGAGACCCAGTACTTC	CASSPLEEGETQYF
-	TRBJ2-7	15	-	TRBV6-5	TGTGCCAGCAGTTACTCCCCAGGGGCCTCCTACGAGCAGTACTTC	CASSYSPGASYEQYF
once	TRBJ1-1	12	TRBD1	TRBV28	TGTGCCAGCAGTCAGACAGGGCTCGGAGCTTTCTTT	CASSQTGLGAFF
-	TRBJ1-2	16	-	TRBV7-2	TGTGCCAGCAGCCCACATCAGGCGGGGGGGAAGGATGGCTACACCTTC	CASSPHQAGGKDGYTF
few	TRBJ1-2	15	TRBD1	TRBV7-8	TGTGCCAGCAGCCCGGACAGGGGGCTTCCCGGTGGCTACACCTTC	CASSPDRGLPGGYTF
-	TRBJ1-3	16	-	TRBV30	TGTGCCTGGAGTGTAGAAGTCAGGCGCTCTGGAAACACCATATATTTT	CAWSVEVRRSGNTIYF
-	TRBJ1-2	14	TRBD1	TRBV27	TGTGCCAGCAGGGGACAGGGGAATACGTGGGGCTACACCTTC	CASRGQGNTWGYTF
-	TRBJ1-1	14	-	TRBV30	TGTGCCTGGAGTTCCGGGGGGCAGACCCAAAGAGCTTTCTTT	CAWSSGGQTQRAFF
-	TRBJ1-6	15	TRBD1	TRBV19	TGTGCCAGTCAAGGACAGGTGGGGGTTAATTCACCCCTCCACTTT	CASQGQVGVNSPLHF
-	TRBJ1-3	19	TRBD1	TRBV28	TGTGCCAGCAGTTTACCTTGGGGGACAGGGTTAATTTCTGGAAACACCATATATTTT	CASSLPWGTGLISGNTIYF
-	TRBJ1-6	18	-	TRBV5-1	TGCGCCAGCAGCTTGGCCGCACAGGCCGGCTCCTATAATTCACCCCTCCACTTT	CASSLAAQAGSYNSPLHF
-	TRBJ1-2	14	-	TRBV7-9	TGTGCCAGCAGCTTAGAGGGCAGGGGCTATGGCTACACCTTC	CASSLEGRGYGYTF
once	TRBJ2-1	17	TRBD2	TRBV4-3	TGCGCCAGCAGCCAAGGGCTAGCGGGAGGGCCCTACAATGAGCAGTTCTTC	CASSQGLAGGPYNEQFF
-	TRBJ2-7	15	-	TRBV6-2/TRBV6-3	TGTGCCAGCAGTTACTCAAGGGGTAGCCTGAACGAGCAGTACTTC	CASSYSRGSLNEQYF
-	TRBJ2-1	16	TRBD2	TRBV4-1	TGCGCCAGCAGCCAAGATATTCCTAGCGGATACAATGAGCAGTTCTTC	CASSQDIPSGYNEQFF
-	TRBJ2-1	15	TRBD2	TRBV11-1	TGTGCCAGCAGCTTCCCCCAGCGGGAGTTTTTGGAGCAGTTCTTC	CASSFPQREFLEQFF
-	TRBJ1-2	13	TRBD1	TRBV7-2	TGTGCCAGCAGCATGGACAGGGTGCGGGGCTACACCTTC	CASSMDRVRGYTF
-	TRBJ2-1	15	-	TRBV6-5	TGTGCCAGCAGCTACGGGGGACTGGCTTACAATGAGCAGTTCTTC	CASSYGGLAYNEQFF
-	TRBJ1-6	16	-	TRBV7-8	TGTGCCAGCAGACCATCCCCGGGGTTGGGGTCTTCACCCCTCCACTTT	CASRPSPGLGSSPLHF
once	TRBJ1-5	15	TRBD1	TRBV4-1	TGCGCCAGCAGCCTAGGGACAGATAGCAATCAGCCCCAGCATTTT	CASSLGTDSNQPQHF
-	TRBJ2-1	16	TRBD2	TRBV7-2	TGTGCCAGCAGCCCCTCGACTAGCGGGAGGGCCGGTGAGCAGTTCTTC	CASSPSTSGRAGEQFF
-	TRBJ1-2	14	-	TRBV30	TGTGCCTGGAGTGTACATGCAGTAACGAAGGGCTACACCTTC	CAWSVHAVTKGYTF
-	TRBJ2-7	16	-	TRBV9	TGTGCCAGCAGCAACGAAGCGGCGACGAGCTCCTACGAGCAGTACTTC	CASSNEAATSSYEQYF
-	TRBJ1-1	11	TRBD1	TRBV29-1	TGCAGCGTTGAGGGGACAGGGGACGCTTTCTTT	CSVEGTGDAFF
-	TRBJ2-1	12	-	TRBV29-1	TGCAGCGTTGTTCCAGGGGTCAATGAGCAGTTCTTC	CSVVPGVNEQFF
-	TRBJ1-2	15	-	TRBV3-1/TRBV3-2	TGTGCCAGCAGCCAAGATGGGGTTCCCGGGGGTGGCTACACCTTC	CASSQDGVPGGGYTF
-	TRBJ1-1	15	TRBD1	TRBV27	TGTGCCAGCAGTTCGTTCAGGGGGCGGAACACTGAAGCTTTCTTT	CASSSFRGRNTEAFF
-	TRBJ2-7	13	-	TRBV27	TGTGCCAGCAGTTTTGCGGGTTCCTACGAGCAGTACTTC	CASSFAGSYEQYF
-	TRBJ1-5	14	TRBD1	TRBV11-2	TGTGCCAGCAGCTCCGACAGGGGTAATCAGCCCCAGCATTTT	CASSSDRGNQPQHF
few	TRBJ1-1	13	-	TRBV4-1	TGCGCCAGCAGCCAGGGAACAGGCACTGAAGCTTTCTTT	CASSQGTGTEAFF
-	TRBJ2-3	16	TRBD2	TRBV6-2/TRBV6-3	TGTGCCAGCAGTTACTCGGCTAGCGGGAGCACAGATACGCAGTATTTT	CASSYSASGSTDTQYF
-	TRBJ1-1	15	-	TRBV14	TGTGCCAGCAGCCAAGTCGCGGGCTGGAACACTGAAGCTTTCTTT	CASSQVAGWNTEAFF
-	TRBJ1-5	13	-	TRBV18	TGTGCCAGCTCCAGGGAGGGGCCCCAGCCCCAGCATTTT	CASSREGPQPQHF
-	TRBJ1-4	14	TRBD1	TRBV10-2	TGCGCCAGCAGTTCGACAGGGGCAAATGAAAAACTGTTTTTT	CASSSTGANEKLFF
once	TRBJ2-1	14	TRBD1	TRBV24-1	TGTGCCACCAGTCCGGGACAGGGGGTAAATGAGCAGTTCTTC	CATSPGQGVNEQFF
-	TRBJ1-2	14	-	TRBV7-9	TGTGCCAGCACCACAGGGTTTTCGGACTATGGCTACACCTTC	CASTTGFSDYGYTF
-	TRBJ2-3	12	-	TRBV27	TGTGCCAGCAGGACTAGCACAGATACGCAGTATTTT	CASRTSTDTQYF
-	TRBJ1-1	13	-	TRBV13	TGTGCCAGCAGCTTGTATAGGAACACTGAAGCTTTCTTT	CASSLYRNTEAFF
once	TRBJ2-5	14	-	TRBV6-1	TGTGCCAGCAGTGATCCGGCGGACCAAGAGACCCAGTACTTC	CASSDPADQETQYF